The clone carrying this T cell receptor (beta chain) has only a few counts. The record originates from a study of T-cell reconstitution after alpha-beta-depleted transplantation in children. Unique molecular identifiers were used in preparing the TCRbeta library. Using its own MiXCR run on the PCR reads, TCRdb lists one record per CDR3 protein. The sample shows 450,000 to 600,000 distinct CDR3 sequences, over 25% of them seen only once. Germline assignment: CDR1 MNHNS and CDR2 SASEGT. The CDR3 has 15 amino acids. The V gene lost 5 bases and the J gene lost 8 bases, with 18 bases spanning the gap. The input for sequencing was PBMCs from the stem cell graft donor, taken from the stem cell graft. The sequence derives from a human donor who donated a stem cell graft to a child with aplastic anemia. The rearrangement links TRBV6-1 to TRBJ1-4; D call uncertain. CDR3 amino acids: CASSPNQWTKEKLFF. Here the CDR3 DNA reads TGTGCCAGCAGTCCCAATCAATGGACGAAAGAAAAACTGTTTTTT.